This T cell receptor beta chain was identified during a study of molecular identifiers for immune sequencing clone quantification. Findings of the study overall: The sizes of highly expanded clones could be underestimated when identical TCR molecules share a barcode.

V dropped 4 bases and J dropped 2 bases, with 15 bases sitting between them. The CDR3 has 15 residues. The sorting of naive CD8 T cells used the CD8+CD4-CCR7+CD45RA+ phenotype. For this clonotype: As yet, its antigen is unknown. A much more abundant neighbour one base away suggests this may be a read error. Because it lacks the conserved phenylalanine or tryptophan at the end, this CDR3 is likely a read error.

TCRdb reprocessed the PCR reads with MiXCR, giving one entry per CDR3 protein. The table shows a few hundred thousand distinct CDR3 sequences, with around 21% occurring only once. This TCR was recovered from a human donor in good health. Some libraries in this study had Jurkat cell RNA spiked in. The chain links TRBV12-3 or TRBV12-4 to TRBJ2-7; D remains unclear. Sequencing used naive CD8+ T cells from blood, with Jurkat cell RNA spiked in. Subset: FACS-sorted CD8+CD4-CCR7+CD45RA+ naive T cells. The CDR3, as DNA: TGTGCCAGCAGTTACGGATCGGGCGGAACCTACGAGCAGTACCTC. Protein product: CASSYGSGGTYEQYL.